This TCR beta chain was identified during a study of TIL therapy for anti-PD-1-resistant metastatic lung cancer. At the level of the study: Tumors had a median PD-L1 proportion score of less than 6.5%. Median tumor mutation burden was under 1.6 mutations per megabase. General study findings and limits: The baseline peripheral repertoire was partially replaced by infused TIL clonotypes that later decayed. Treatment-naive, never-smoker and oncogene-addicted patients were overrepresented in this highly selected cohort.

Germline CDR1 reads LGHNA; CDR2 reads YNFKEQ. The CDR3 loop spans 15 amino acids. Trimming left V 2 bases short and J 5 bases short, with 13 bases between. As for time point: pre-treatment sample, taken before nivolumab and TIL therapy. With regard to this clone: The antigen is undetermined.

Sequencing used immunoSEQ v3. Profiling relied on immunoSEQ multiplex PCR, and the TCRdb table lists in-frame clones only, not all of them. This table holds 15,000 to 20,000 clones, 83% found once. The sample consisted of blood, taken at baseline. The J gene is TRBJ2-1, the V gene TRBV4-2; D may correspond to TRBD1 or TRBD2 (5 bases each). The sequence came from a person aged 25-85 years with non-small cell lung cancer. Written as DNA, the CDR3 is TGTGCCAGCAGCCAAACCGGGACCACTCACAATGAGCAGTTCTTC. Protein: CASSQTGTTHNEQFF.